Included here is one TCR beta chain sequence, with context. Its target is unknown. These data come from a study of post-analysis software for immune sequencing data. The study's findings and limits: The study found TRBV5-6, TRBV5-1 and TRBV20-1 among 4 or 5 TRBV segments more frequent in patients than controls. Those with multiple sclerosis, the patient group, showed significantly lower normalized Chao1 diversity than controls.

Trimming pared 4 bases from V and 5 bases from J, leaving 18 bases between. This CDR3 comprises 15 residues. CDR1 and CDR2 (germline): MGHRA, YSYEKL. cDNA libraries of TCR beta carried unique molecular identifiers. TCRdb re-analysed the PCR reads in MiXCR, keeping a single row per CDR3 protein. In the table there are about 620,000 distinct CDR3 sequences, 44% of which are singletons. The TCR comes from a girl between 10 and 17 years old with multiple sclerosis. J is TRBJ2-7 and V is TRBV4-1; D gene ambiguous. Sequencing used blood. The CDR3 nucleotides read TGCGCCAGCAGCCTAAGTGGATACTCGACCCACGAGCAGTACTTC. This encodes CASSLSGYSTHEQYF.